The 15 T cell receptor beta chains below come from one sample, sequenced in a study of T cells in Graves' hyperthyroidism and ophthalmopathy. TCR beta CDR3 region amplification was performed from RNA transcripts. In the first-round RT-PCR of the TCR CDR3, the HTBI primer set was used. From the multiplex PCR reads, TCRdb called clonotypes with MiXCR, one entry per CDR3 protein. Here the sample spans about 760,000 distinct CDR3 sequences, over 35% being singletons. The sequenced sample was blood. Receptor source: a woman between 40 and 50 years old with Graves' hyperthyroidism.

This clonotype came up many times. This chain links TRBV2 with TRBJ2-5, with D uncertain. The CDR3 runs 13 residues. CDR1 SNHLY and CDR2 FYNNEI come from the germline V gene. V was cut by 7 bases and J by 3 bases, with 12 bases left in between. The CDR3 DNA sequence: TGTGCCAGCAAGGCGGCCGCGAAAGAGACCCAGTACTTC. It yields the protein CASKAAAKETQYF.

In the case of this clonotype: A much larger clone lies a single base off, so this may be a read error. The chain combines TRBV29-1 with TRBJ1-1; D unresolved. Germline V gives CDR1 SQVTM, CDR2 ANQGSEA. This CDR3 contains 14 residues. The CDR3 DNA is TGCAGCGTCCCGGACGTGGGGATGAACACTGGAGCTTTCTTT. Protein: CSVPDVGMNTGAFF.

Many counts were recorded for this clonotype. The genes are TRBV7-9 and TRBJ1-1; D is ambiguous. This CDR3 contains 16 residues. V gave up 2 bases and J gave up 1 base, with 14 bases separating them. Germline V gene sequence: CDR1 SEHNR, CDR2 FQNEAQ (reference sequence). In DNA, the CDR3 is TGTGCCAGCAGCTTAATCCCCAGGACGGCGAACACTGAAGCTTTCTTT. This encodes CASSLIPRTANTEAFF.

CDR3 DNA: TGCGCCAGCAGCTTCGGGGTTGGGTCTGAAGCTTTCTTT. Amino acids: CASSFGVGSEAFF. The chain joins TRBV10-2 to TRBJ1-1, with D unresolved. CDR1 and CDR2 from the germline V gene are WSHSY and SAAADI. The V end lost 6 bases, the J end lost 6 bases, and 14 bases lay between the germline ends. The CDR3 loop spans 13 amino acids.

This clonotype was seen a handful of times. J is TRBJ1-2 and V is TRBV2; 7 nucleotides match TRBD1. Germline CDR1 SNHLY, CDR2 FYNNEI. V lost 5 bases, J lost 3 bases, and 6 bases stayed unmatched. The CDR3 is made up of 14 amino acids. This CDR3 reads CASSSGTEDYGYTF. For the CDR3, the DNA is TGTGCCAGCAGTTCCGGGACAGAGGACTATGGCTACACCTTC.

This chain connects TRBV29-1 to TRBJ2-1, with D perhaps given as TRBD1 or TRBD2 (7 bases each). Germline CDR1 is SQVTM and CDR2 is ANQGSEA. V was shortened by 5 bases and J by 8 bases, with 22 bases between the two germline ends. CDR3 size: 15 residues. The CDR3 DNA follows: TGCAGCGTTAGGAGAGGGGGCGCGGGAGCCGATGAGCAGTTCTTC. It codes for CSVRRGGAGADEQFF.

This clonotype was seen ten or more times. The rearrangement links TRBV12-3 or TRBV12-4 to TRBJ1-1; 8 bases map to TRBD1. The J segment lost 1 base and the V segment lost 5 bases, leaving 6 bases of the junction unmatched. The CDR3 runs 15 residues. The CDR3: CASSEAGQGNTEAFF. Written as DNA, the CDR3 is TGTGCCAGCAGTGAAGCCGGACAGGGGAACACTGAAGCTTTCTTT.

In its sample, this clonotype was seen a few times. This chain connects TRBV19 to TRBJ1-5; the D gene is possibly TRBD1 (6 bases). Germline values: CDR1 LNHDA, CDR2 SQIVND (reference sequence). Trimming took off 5 bases at V and 7 bases at J, with 21 bases between the two ends. The CDR3 runs to 16 residues. The CDR3 sequence is CASSGDGPGGFQPQHF. The CDR3 DNA follows: TGTGCCAGTAGTGGAGATGGGCCTGGGGGCTTCCAGCCCCAGCATTTT.

As for this clonotype: Its ends do not fully match the called genes, so a read error is possible. V and J are TRBV5-1 and TRBJ2-2, with 12 nucleotides matching TRBD2. Germline V gene data show CDR1 as SGHRS and CDR2 as YFSETQ. The CDR3 consists of 18 residues. CDR3 sequence reads: CASSLVWTSGADTGELLF. In DNA form, the CDR3 reads TGTGCCAGCAGCTTGGTGTGGACTAGCGGGGCGGACACCGGGGAGCTGCTTTTT. The whole variable domain, filled in from reference TRBV5-1 and TRBJ2-2, reads KAGVTQTPRYLIKTRGQQVTLSCSPISGHRSVSWYQQTPGQGLQFLFEYFSETQRNKGNFPGRFSGRQFSNSRSEMNVSTLELGDSALYLCASSLVWTSGADTGELLFGEGSRLTVL.

Points on this clonotype: A read error may account for a junction end that differs from germline. V gene TRBV7-2 combines with J gene TRBJ1-3; the D is unclear. The CDR3 has 16 amino acids. Germline V gene lookup returns CDR1 SGHTA and CDR2 FQGNSA. The CDR3 DNA sequence: TGCGCCAGCAGCCAAGATCTTTCTAGCTCTGGAAACACCATATATTTT. It encodes CASSQDLSSSGNTIYF.

The table lists this clonotype with a few counts. The rearrangement joins TRBV7-2 to TRBJ2-7; a possible D gene is TRBD2 (6 bases). Germline V lookup: CDR1 SGHTA, CDR2 FQGNSA. V was trimmed by 5 bases and J by 0 bases, leaving 20 bases between them. CDR3 length: 17 residues. The CDR3 sequence is CASSPGGVRGTSYEQYF. CDR3 sequence (DNA): TGTGCCAGCAGCCCCGGGGGAGTGAGAGGGACCTCCTACGAGCAGTACTTC.

The chain employs TRBV15 and TRBJ2-5; weak D call: TRBD1 (5 bases). The DNA end favors TRBJ2-4, so the J call may be wrong. Germline CDR1 reads LNHNV; CDR2 reads YYDKDF (reference sequence). The CDR3 runs 15 residues. The CDR3 coding sequence is TGTGCCACCAGCAGAGATCTGGCAGGGAAAAACATTCAGTACTTC. Protein sequence: CATSRDLAGKNIQYF.

This clonotype has a count of ten or more. This sequence joins TRBV10-3 and TRBJ1-3; D is perhaps TRBD1 (5 bases). Trimming removed 6 bases from V and 0 bases from J, with 12 bases in between. Germline loops: CDR1 ENHRY, CDR2 SYGVKD. There are 15 residues in the CDR3. The CDR3 DNA reads as TGTGCCATCAGGGAAATCAGGGTCTCTGGAAACACCATATATTTT. As protein: CAIREIRVSGNTIYF.

The CDR3 bases are TGTGCCAGTAGAAGACAGGGGCCCTACGAGCAGTACTTC. This codes for CASRRQGPYEQYF. This chain connects TRBV19 to TRBJ2-7; 8 positions agree with TRBD1. V trimming: 6 bases; J trimming: 2 bases; junction bases outside the gene matches: 3. From germline, CDR1 is LNHDA and CDR2 SQIVND (reference sequence). CDR3 length: 13 residues.

The chain employs TRBV7-9 and TRBJ1-3; 7 bases are a match to TRBD1. The CDR3 is 16 amino acids. Germline V CDR1 and CDR2: SEHNR, FQNEAQ (reference sequence). Losses at the gene ends were 5 bases for V and 1 base for J; bases not matched to a gene: 8. The DNA for the CDR3 is TGTGCCAGCAGCCAGAGACAGGGTGGATCTGGAAACACCATATATTTT. This translates into CASSQRQGGSGNTIYF.